This TCR beta chain was retrieved from a study of CD8 T cells in Susac syndrome (dated by TCRdb to about 2019). For the study in its entirety: Whether CD8+ T cell activation and differentiation in Susac syndrome was antigen driven was tested using repertoire sequencing. The clonality of the CD8+ T cell repertoire was compared across approximately eleven healthy donors, around 14 Susac syndrome patients and around 16 multiple sclerosis patients. What the authors observed across the whole study: The TCR sequencing and HLA analysis was acknowledged to have included a relatively small number of individuals.

Of note for this clonotype: Its antigen has not been determined. No much larger clonotype is one base removed from it; base qualities were not supplied.

Peripheral blood CD8+ and CD4+ T cells from healthy donors, Susac syndrome patients and multiple sclerosis patients were profiled using high-throughput TCR beta sequencing. Multiple sclerosis controls were treatment-naive patients with stable or active relapsing-remitting disease fulfilling revised McDonald criteria. Bulk CD8+ and CD4+ T cells were purified by magnetic negative isolation, whereas CD8+ TEMRA cells were enriched by FACS. Blood was drawn into EDTA tubes, processed within 24 hours, and PBMCs were isolated by density gradient centrifugation. PBMCs intended for TCR sequencing were cryopreserved in liquid nitrogen and were subsequently thawed in a 37 degrees C water bath. Purity of sorted or isolated CD4+, CD8+ and CD8+ TEMRA cells was at least 90%. RNA was extracted using the RNeasy kit, and roughly 0.45 to 1 microgram was reverse transcribed with random hexamers. TCR beta CDR3 regions were amplified with the immunoSEQ multiplex PCR assay covering 54 Vbeta and 13 Jbeta segments. To correct PCR amplification bias, a synthetic template baseline was used for both primer optimization and computational correction. As for the original processing: Reads were annotated to V, D and J genes according to IMGT and were analyzed with immunoSEQ Analyzer, with only productive sequences retained. To calculate clonality, Shannon entropy was normalized by log2 of the number of productive unique sequences and then subtracted from one. For each patient and control, public and private clones were evaluated within the 100 most prevalent clones. A clone was defined as Susac-specific if it was absent from the healthy and MS cohorts, from roughly 1,000 published viral clones and from other ImmuneACCESS disease sequences. TCRdb trimmed the raw reads at Q25, called clones with MiXCR and kept productive beta chains. Merged by CDR3 protein, the rows form single entries marked with the most common genes and DNA. For this entry, the V and J calls and clone size follow TCRdb and not the study's own pipeline. For this sample there are about 150,000 distinct CDR3 sequences; over 95% appear just once. The ten biggest clones cover 0.15% of the sample.

Trimming at the junction amounts to 4 bases on V and 1 base on J, and the germline ends lie 5 bases apart. The CDR1 and CDR2 encoded by the germline V gene (reference sequence) are LGHDT and YNNKEL. The CDR3 runs 14 amino acids, cysteine and phenylalanine included. Here the CDR3 DNA is all that survives: 42 bases in frame from base 1. The sequenced sample consisted of CD8+ T cells from PBMCs. The clonotype originates from a human donor with multiple sclerosis. This sequence uses TRBV3-1 and TRBJ2-6; no D gene is confidently identified. Here the CDR3 is given as CASSPTSGANVLTF. The nucleotide sequence is TGTGCCAGCAGCCCAACATCTGGGGCCAACGTCCTGACTTTC.